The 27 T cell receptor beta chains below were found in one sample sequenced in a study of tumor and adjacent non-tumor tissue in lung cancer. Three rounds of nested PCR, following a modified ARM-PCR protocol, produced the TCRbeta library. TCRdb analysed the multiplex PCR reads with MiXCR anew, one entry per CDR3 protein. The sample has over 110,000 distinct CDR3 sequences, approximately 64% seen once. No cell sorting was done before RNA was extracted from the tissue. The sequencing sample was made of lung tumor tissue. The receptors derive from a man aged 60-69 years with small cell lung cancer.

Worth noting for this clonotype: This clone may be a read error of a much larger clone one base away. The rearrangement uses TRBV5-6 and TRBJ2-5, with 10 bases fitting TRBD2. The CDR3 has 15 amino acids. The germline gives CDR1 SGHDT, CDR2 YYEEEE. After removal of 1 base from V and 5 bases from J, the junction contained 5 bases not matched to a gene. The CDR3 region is CASSLKLAGFETQYF. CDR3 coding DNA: TGTGCCAGCAGCTTGAAACTAGCGGGATTCGAGACCCAGTACTTC.

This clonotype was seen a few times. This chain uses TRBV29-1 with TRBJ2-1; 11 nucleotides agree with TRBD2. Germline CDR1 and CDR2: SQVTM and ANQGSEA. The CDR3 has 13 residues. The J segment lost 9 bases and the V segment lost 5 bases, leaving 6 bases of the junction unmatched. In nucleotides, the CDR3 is TGCAGCGTTCTAGCGGGAGGAATGACTGAGCAGTTCTTC. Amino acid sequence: CSVLAGGMTEQFF.

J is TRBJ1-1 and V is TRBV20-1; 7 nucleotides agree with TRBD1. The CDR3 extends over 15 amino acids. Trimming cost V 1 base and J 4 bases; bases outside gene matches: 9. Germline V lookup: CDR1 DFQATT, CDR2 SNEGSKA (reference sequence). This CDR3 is CSARGGDRVGTEAFF. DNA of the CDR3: TGCAGTGCTAGAGGGGGCGACAGGGTGGGCACTGAAGCTTTCTTT.

The CDR3 here is CASSFWGTSVNEQFF. The CDR3 region has the DNA TGTGCCAGCAGTTTCTGGGGGACTAGCGTGAATGAGCAGTTCTTC. V is TRBV28 and J is TRBJ2-1; 10 nucleotides agree with TRBD2. Germline V gives CDR1 MDHEN, CDR2 SYDVKM. V lost 3 bases and J lost 7; bases outside the gene matches: 6. The length of the CDR3 is 15 residues.

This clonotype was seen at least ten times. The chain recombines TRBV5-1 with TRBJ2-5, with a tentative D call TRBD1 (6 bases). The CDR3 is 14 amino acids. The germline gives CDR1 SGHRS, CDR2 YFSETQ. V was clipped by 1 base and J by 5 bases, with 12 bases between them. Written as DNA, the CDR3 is TGCGCCAGCAGCTTGTTCACAGGGAAGGAGACCCAGTACTTC. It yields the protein CASSLFTGKETQYF.

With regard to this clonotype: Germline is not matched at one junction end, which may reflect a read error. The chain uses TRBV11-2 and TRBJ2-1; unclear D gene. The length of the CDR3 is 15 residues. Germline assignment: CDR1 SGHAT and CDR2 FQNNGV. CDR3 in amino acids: CASNHWSGAHNERFF. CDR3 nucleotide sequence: TGTGCCAGCAACCATTGGTCTGGTGCTCACAATGAGCGGTTCTTC.

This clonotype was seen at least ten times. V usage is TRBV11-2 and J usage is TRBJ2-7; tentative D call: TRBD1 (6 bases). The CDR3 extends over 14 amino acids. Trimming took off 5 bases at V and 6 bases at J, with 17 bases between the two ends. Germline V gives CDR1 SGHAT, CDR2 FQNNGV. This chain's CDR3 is CASSLSGDGLEQYV. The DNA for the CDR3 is TGTGCCAGCAGCCTGTCAGGGGATGGTCTCGAGCAGTACGTC.

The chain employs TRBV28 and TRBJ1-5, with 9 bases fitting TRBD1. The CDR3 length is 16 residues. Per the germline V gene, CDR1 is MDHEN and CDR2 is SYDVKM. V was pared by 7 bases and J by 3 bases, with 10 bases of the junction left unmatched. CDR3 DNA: TGTGCCAGCACTTTCAGAGGACAGGGGACCAATCAGCCCCAGCATTTT. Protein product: CASTFRGQGTNQPQHF.

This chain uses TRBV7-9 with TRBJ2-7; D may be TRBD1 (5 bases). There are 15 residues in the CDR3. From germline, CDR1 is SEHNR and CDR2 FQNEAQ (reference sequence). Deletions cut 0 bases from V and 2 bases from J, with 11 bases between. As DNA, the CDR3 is TGTGCCAGCAGCTTAGCTGGGGCCCCTCCCTACGAGCAGTACTTC. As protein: CASSLAGAPPYEQYF.

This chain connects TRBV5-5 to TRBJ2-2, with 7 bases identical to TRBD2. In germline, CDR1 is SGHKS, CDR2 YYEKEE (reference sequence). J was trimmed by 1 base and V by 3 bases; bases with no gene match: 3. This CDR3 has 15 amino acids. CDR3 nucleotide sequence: TGTGCCAGCAGCTACGGCGGGGGGAACACCGGGGAGCTGTTTTTT. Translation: CASSYGGGNTGELFF.

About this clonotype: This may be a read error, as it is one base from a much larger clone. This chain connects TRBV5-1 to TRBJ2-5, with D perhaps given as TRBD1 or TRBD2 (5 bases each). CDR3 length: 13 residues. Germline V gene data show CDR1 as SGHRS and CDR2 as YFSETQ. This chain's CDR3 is CATRGQGGETRYF. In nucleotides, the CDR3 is TGCGCCACTAGAGGGCAGGGCGGCGAGACCCGGTACTTC. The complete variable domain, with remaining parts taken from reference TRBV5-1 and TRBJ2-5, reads KAGVTQTPRYLIKTRGQQVTLSCSPISGHRSVSWYQQTPGQGLQFLFEYFSETQRNKGNFPGRFSGRQFSNSRSEMNVSTLELGDSALYLCATRGQGGETRYFGPGTRLLVL.

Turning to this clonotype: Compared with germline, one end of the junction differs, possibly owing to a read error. The CDR3 sequence: CSTFSVAGGQRTDMQYF. CDR3 coding DNA: TGCAGCACCTTCTCGGTAGCGGGAGGGCAAAGGACAGATATGCAGTATTTT. The chain recombines TRBV29-1 with TRBJ2-3; 11 bases are a match to TRBD2. Per germline, CDR1 SQVTM and CDR2 ANQGSEA. The CDR3 has 17 residues.

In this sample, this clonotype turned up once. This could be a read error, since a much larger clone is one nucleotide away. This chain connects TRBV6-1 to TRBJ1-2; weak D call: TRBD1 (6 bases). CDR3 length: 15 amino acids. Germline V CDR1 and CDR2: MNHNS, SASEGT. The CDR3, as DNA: TGTACCAGCAGTGACGTCAGTCAGGGGAAACGTGGCTACACCTTC. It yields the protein CTSSDVSQGKRGYTF.

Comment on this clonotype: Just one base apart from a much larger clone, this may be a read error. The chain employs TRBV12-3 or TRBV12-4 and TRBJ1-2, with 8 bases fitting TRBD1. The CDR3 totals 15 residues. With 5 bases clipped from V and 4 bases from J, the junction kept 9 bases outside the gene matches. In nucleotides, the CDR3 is TGTGCCAGCAGTCTCCGGGACAGGAGACGCTATGGCTACACCTTC. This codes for CASSLRDRRRYGYTF.

The CDR3 loop is CASSLVGGELFF. CDR3 in DNA: TGTGCCAGCAGCTTGGTGGGCGGGGAGCTGTTTTTT. The V call is TRBV6-6, the J call TRBJ2-2; D not certain. The CDR3 length is 12 residues. Germline V gene lookup returns CDR1 MNHNY and CDR2 SVGAGI (reference sequence). With 6 bases removed from V and 7 bases from J, the gap between germline ends came to 9 bases.

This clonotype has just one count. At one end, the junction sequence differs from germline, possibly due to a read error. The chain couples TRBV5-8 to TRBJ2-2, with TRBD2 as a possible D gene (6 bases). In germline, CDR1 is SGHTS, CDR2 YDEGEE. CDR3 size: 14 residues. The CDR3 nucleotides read TGTGCCAGCAGCACGGGGCTCCTGGGCCGGGAGATGTTTTTT. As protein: CASSTGLLGREMFF.

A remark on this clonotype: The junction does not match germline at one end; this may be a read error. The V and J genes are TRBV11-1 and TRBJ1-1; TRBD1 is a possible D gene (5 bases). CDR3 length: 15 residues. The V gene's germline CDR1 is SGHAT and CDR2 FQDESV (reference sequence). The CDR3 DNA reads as TGTGTCAGCAGCCCCCTCAGGGAGGGCAACACTGAAGCTTTCTTT. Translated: CVSSPLREGNTEAFF. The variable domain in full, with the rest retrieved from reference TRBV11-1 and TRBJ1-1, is EAEVAQSPRYKITEKSQAVAFWCDPISGHATLYWYRQILGQGPELLVQFQDESVVDDSQLPKDRFSAERLKGVDSTLKIQPAELGDSAMYLCVSSPLREGNTEAFFGQGTRLTVV.

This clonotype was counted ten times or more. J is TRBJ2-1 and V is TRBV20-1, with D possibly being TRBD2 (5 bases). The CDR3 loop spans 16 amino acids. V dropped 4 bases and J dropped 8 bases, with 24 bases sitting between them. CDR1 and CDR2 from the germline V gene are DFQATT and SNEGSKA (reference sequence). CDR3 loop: CSAKVFRAAPSDEQFF. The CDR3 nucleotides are TGCAGTGCTAAGGTTTTCCGAGCGGCCCCCTCGGATGAGCAGTTCTTC.

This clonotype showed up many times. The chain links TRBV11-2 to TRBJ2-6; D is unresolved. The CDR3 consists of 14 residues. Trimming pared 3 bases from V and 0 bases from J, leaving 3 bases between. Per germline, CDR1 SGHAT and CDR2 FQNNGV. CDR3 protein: CASSFLSGANVLTF. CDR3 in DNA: TGTGCCAGCAGCTTCCTCTCTGGGGCCAACGTCCTGACTTTC. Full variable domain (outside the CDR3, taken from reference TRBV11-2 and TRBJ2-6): EAGVAQSPRYKIIEKRQSVAFWCNPISGHATLYWYQQILGQGPKLLIQFQNNGVVDDSQLPKDRFSAERLKGVDSTLKIQPAKLEDSAVYLCASSFLSGANVLTFGAGSRLTVL.

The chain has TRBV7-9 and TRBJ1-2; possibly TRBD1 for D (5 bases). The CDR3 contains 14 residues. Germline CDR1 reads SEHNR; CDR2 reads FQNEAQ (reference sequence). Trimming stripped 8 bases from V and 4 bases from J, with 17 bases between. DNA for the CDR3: TGTGCCAGCTTTCCCCGGGACGGAACCTATGGCTACACCTTC. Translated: CASFPRDGTYGYTF. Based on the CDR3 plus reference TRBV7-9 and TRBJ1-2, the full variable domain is DTGVSQNPRHKITKRGQNVTFRCDPISEHNRLYWYRQTLGQGPEFLTYFQNEAQLEKSRLLSDRFSAERPKGSFSTLEIQRTEQGDSAMYLCASFPRDGTYGYTFGSGTRLTVV.

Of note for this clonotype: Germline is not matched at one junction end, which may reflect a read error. This CDR3 reads CSVSPGTGGFERFF. CDR3 in DNA: TGCAGTGTTAGCCCTGGGACGGGCGGGTTCGAGCGGTTCTTC. The chain links TRBV20-1 to TRBJ2-1; the D gene could be TRBD1 or TRBD2 (5 bases each). The CDR3 sequence is 14 residues long. Germline V gene sequence: CDR1 DFQATT, CDR2 SNEGSKA (reference sequence).

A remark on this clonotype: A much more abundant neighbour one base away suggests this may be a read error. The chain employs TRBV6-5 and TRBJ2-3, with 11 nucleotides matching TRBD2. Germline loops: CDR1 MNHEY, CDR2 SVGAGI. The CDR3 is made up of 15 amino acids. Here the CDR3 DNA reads TGTGCCAGCAGACAACTAGCGGGAGCTTCAGATGCGCAGTATTTT. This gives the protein CASRQLAGASDAQYF.

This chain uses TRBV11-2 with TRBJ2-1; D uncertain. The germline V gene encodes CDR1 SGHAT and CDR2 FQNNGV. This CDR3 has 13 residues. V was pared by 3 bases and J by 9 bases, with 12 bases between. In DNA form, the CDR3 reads TGTGCCAGCAGCTTTGTTCGTAGCTCTGAGCAGTTCTTC. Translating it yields CASSFVRSSEQFF.

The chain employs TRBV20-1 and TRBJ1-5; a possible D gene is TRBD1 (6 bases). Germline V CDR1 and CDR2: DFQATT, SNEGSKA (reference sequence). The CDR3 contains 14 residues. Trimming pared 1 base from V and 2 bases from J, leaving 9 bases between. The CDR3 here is CSARGGGGNQPQHF. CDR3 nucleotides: TGCAGTGCTAGAGGAGGGGGAGGCAATCAGCCCCAGCATTTT.

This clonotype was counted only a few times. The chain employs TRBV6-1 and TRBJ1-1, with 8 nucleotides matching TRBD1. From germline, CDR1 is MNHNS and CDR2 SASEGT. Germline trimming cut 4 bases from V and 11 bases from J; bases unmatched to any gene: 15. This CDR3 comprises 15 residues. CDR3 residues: CASSVTGAGRLEAFF. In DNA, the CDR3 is TGTGCCAGCAGTGTGACAGGGGCGGGCCGGTTGGAGGCTTTCTTT.

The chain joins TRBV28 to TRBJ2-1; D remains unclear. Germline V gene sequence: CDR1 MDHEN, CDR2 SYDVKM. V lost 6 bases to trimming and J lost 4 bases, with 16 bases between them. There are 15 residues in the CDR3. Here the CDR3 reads CASREDGPAYNEQFF. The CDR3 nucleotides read TGTGCCAGCAGAGAGGACGGACCGGCGTACAATGAGCAGTTCTTC.

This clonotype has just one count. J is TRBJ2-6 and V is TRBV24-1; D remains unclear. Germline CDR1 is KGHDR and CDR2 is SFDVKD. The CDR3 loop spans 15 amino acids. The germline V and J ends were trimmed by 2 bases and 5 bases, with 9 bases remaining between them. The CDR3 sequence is CATSDSRKRANVLTF. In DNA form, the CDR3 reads TGTGCCACCAGTGATTCCCGAAAGAGGGCCAACGTCCTGACTTTC.